The 9 T cell receptor beta chains below come from one sample, sequenced in a study of cytomegalovirus exposure and HLA in healthy donors. The PCR employed 60 Vbeta primers together with 13 Jbeta primers. The method was immunoSEQ multiplex PCR; TCRdb's version includes in-frame clones alone and lacks a portion of them. This sample has 95,000 to 150,000 clones; around 66% occur once, and the top ten carry more than 6.5%. The sample comprised PBMCs. Receptor source: a woman aged 40 to 55 in good health and CMV-seropositive.

This clone was observed a few times. The chain recombines TRBV18 with TRBJ1-1; D gene unclear. Germline CDR1 is KGHSH and CDR2 is LQKENI. Trimming removed 4 bases from V and 5 bases from J, with 8 bases in between. This CDR3 is 12 amino acids long. The CDR3 DNA reads TGTGCCAGCTCACAAATTCCAACTGAAGCTTTCTTT. Translating gives CASSQIPTEAFF. Filled out from reference TRBV18 and TRBJ1-1, the complete variable domain reads NAGVMQNPRHLVRRRGQEARLRCSPMKGHSHVYWYRQLPEEGLKFMVYLQKENIIDESGMPKERFSAEFPKEGPSILRIQQVVRGDSAAYFCASSQIPTEAFFGQGTRLTVV.

This chain joins TRBV2 and TRBJ2-1, with a possible D match to TRBD2 (7 bases). V was pared by 5 bases and J by 5 bases, with 19 bases between. Germline loops: CDR1 SNHLY, CDR2 FYNNEI. The CDR3 has 16 residues. CDR3 sequence (DNA): TGTGCCAGCAGTTCTAGGGGGAGGGGTATAGACAATGAGCAGTTCTTC. This gives the protein CASSSRGRGIDNEQFF.

Notes on this clone: Other DNA sequences in the same sample also yield this CDR3. This rearrangement joins TRBV7-6 to TRBJ2-7; no definite D call. The V end lost 5 bases, the J end lost 6 bases, and 11 bases lay between the germline ends. CDR3 length: 12 amino acids. The germline V gene has CDR1 SGHVS and CDR2 FNYEAQ. For the CDR3, the DNA is TGTGCCAGCAGCCATCTAGAGTCCGAGCAGTACTTC. Translating it yields CASSHLESEQYF.

The chain combines TRBV20-1 with TRBJ2-5; unclear D gene. The CDR3 sequence is 10 residues long. CDR1 is DFQATT and CDR2 is SNEGSKA in the germline V gene (reference sequence). Trimming stripped 4 bases from V and 4 bases from J, with 4 bases between. CDR3 sequence reads: CSATIETQYF. DNA for the CDR3: TGCAGTGCTACCATAGAGACCCAGTACTTC.

This chain links TRBV9 with TRBJ2-3; TRBD2 agrees at 8 bases. Germline CDR1 is SGDLS and CDR2 is YYNGEE. Trimming at V came to 0 bases and at J to 4 bases, leaving 10 bases not matched to a gene. The CDR3 is 17 residues long. The CDR3 is CASSVDPAGLVADTQYF. In DNA, the CDR3 is TGTGCCAGCAGCGTAGATCCAGCGGGACTAGTCGCAGATACGCAGTATTTT.

The J gene is TRBJ2-6, the V gene TRBV27; 8 nucleotides line up with TRBD1. V shed 0 bases and J 4 bases; nucleotides not matched to a gene: 14. The CDR3 totals 20 residues. Per germline, CDR1 MNHEY and CDR2 SMNVEV (reference sequence). The CDR3 loop is CASSLSRPGTGARGANVLTF. As DNA, the CDR3 is TGTGCCAGCAGTTTATCTCGCCCCGGGACAGGAGCACGCGGGGCCAACGTCCTGACTTTC.

The J gene is TRBJ2-7, the V gene TRBV5-8, with 11 bases lining up with TRBD1. Germline CDR1 SGHTS, CDR2 YDEGEE. CDR3 length equals 14 residues. The V segment lost 4 bases and the J segment 6 bases; nucleotides outside the gene matches: 6. Here the CDR3 reads CASSNGQGAGEQYF. In DNA form, the CDR3 reads TGTGCCAGCAGCAACGGACAGGGGGCTGGCGAGCAGTACTTC.

With regard to this clone: Distinct nucleotide sequences in the sample also encode this CDR3. J is TRBJ1-3 and V is TRBV6-5, with a possible D match to TRBD1 (6 bases). Between the trimmed V and J ends, which lost 6 bases and 4 bases, there was a span of 16 bases. Germline CDR1 is MNHEY and CDR2 is SVGAGI. This CDR3 has 15 amino acids. The CDR3 DNA reads as TGTGCCAGCAGGCCGGATATGGGGACAGGAAACACCATATATTTT. Translation gives CASRPDMGTGNTIYF.

The rearrangement uses TRBV13 and TRBJ2-5, with TRBD1 matching over 7 bases. CDR3 length: 15 amino acids. CDR1 PRHDT and CDR2 FYEKMQ come from the germline V gene (reference sequence). J was trimmed by 2 bases and V by 3 bases; bases with no gene match: 6. The CDR3 region is CASSLGAGGQETQYF. CDR3 DNA sequence: TGTGCCAGCAGCTTGGGCGCAGGGGGACAAGAGACCCAGTACTTC. Based on the CDR3 plus reference TRBV13 and TRBJ2-5, the full variable domain is AAGVIQSPRHLIKEKRETATLKCYPIPRHDTVYWYQQGPGQDPQFLISFYEKMQSDKGSIPDRFSAQQFSDYHSELNMSSLELGDSALYFCASSLGAGGQETQYFGPGTRLLVL.